The present T cell receptor beta chain was sequenced within a study of T cell changes during pregnancy in multiple sclerosis. TCRdb's table, derived via immunoSEQ multiplex PCR, lists solely in-frame clones and lacks some. Counted here are 70,000 to 95,000 clones, roughly 93% occurring once; the ten biggest clones make up 2.2%. This CDR3 has 14 residues. The germline V and J ends were trimmed by 2 bases and 7 bases, with 12 bases remaining between them. Per germline, CDR1 SGDLS and CDR2 YYNGEE. The chain employs TRBV9 and TRBJ2-2; D is perhaps TRBD2 (5 bases). This TCR was sampled from a female donor with multiple sclerosis, enrolled in a pregnancy study. Sequences were derived from peripheral blood, sampled in the third trimester of pregnancy. The CDR3 protein is CASSVGVMVGELFF. The CDR3 nucleotides are TGTGCCAGCAGCGTCGGGGTCATGGTCGGGGAGCTGTTTTTT.